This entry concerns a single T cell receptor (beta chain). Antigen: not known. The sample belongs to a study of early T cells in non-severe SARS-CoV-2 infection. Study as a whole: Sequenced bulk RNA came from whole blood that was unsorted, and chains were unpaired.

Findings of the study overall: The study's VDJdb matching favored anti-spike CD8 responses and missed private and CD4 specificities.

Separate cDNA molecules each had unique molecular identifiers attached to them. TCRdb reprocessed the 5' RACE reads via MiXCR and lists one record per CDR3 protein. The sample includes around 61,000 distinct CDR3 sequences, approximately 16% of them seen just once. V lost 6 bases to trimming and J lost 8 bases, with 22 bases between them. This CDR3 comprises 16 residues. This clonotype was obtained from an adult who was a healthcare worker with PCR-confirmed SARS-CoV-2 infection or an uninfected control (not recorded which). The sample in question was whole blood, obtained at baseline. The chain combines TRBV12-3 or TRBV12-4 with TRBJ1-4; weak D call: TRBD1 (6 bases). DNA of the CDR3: TGTGCCAGCAGCCCCCGGGGGATAGGGGGGGCAGAAAAACTGTTTTTT. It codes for CASSPRGIGGAEKLFF.